The text below deals with one T cell receptor (beta chain). Its antigen specificity is not known. No much larger clonotype is one base removed from it; base qualities were not supplied. V lost 5 bases and J lost 4 bases; the stretch between them is 16 bases long. The CDR3 measures 15 amino acids from cysteine to phenylalanine. Only the CDR3 DNA is retained, 45 bases long and in frame from the first base. From a lookup of the germline V gene, CDR1 and CDR2 are SGHNT and YENEEA. These data belong to a study of primary melanoma T cells and metastatic recurrence (dated by TCRdb to about 2020). Study-level background: A total of approximately 200 primary melanomas made up the cohort, all of stage T2 to T4 and more than 1 mm thick. Whether T-cell fraction and T-cell repertoire clonality in primary melanoma tumors predicted patient outcome was tested in the study. The T-cell fraction measured by TCR beta sequencing was compared against progression-free survival as the clinical outcome. Histopathological grading of tumor-infiltrating lymphocytes served as the comparison point for the T-cell fraction derived from sequencing. Broad study findings and their caveats: Progression-free survival was reportedly predicted by the tumor T-cell fraction independently of age, mitotic rate, ulceration and thickness. Regardless of nodal disease, mitotic rate or ulceration status, a T-cell fraction above 20% appeared to be protective. Reportedly, adding T-cell fraction to tumor thickness improved progression-free survival prediction more than adding any other histopathological variable did. The authors framed an effective T-cell-mediated antitumor response in primary melanoma only as a suggestion, not a demonstrated mechanism.

The library was produced with the immunoSEQ multiplex PCR assay. Primary melanoma tumor tissue underwent high-throughput sequencing of the T-cell receptor beta chain. In the original analysis: Repertoire analyses included TCRB CDR3 sharing between samples and the distribution of insertions and deletions. The predictive value of the T-cell fraction was ranked against histopathological variables by a gradient-boosted model. This immuneACCESS table, as held by TCRdb, lists in-frame sequences with V and J called but not all clones. Of the missing ones, under half trace to an unresolved V gene in checked studies; the others have no known cause. That table supplies the V and J calls and clone size; D and trimming were determined from the DNA. The sample table lists hundreds of clones, 73% of them with a count of one. The ten largest clonotypes hold approximately 16% of the sample. Each patient's primary melanoma had been surgically resected and was viewed as potentially curable, though still at risk of metastatic recurrence.

Specimen: melanoma tumor tissue. This receptor was identified in a human donor with melanoma. The chain is assembled from TRBV11-3 and TRBJ2-3; matching of 6 bases hints at TRBD2 as the D gene. In nucleotides, the sequence is TGTGCCAGCAGCGGAGTAGGAGGGAATGCAGATACGCAGTATTTT. It codes for CASSGVGGNADTQYF.